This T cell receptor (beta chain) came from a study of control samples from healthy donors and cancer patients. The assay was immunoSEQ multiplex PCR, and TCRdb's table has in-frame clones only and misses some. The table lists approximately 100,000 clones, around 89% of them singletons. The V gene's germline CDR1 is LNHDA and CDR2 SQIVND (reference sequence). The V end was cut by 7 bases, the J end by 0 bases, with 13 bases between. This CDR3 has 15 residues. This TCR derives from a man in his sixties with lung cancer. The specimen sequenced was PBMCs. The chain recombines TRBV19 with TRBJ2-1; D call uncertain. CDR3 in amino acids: CASKQGPSSYNEQFF. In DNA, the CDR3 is TGTGCCAGTAAACAAGGTCCTAGCTCCTACAATGAGCAGTTCTTC.